The clone carrying this TCR beta chain was counted many times. A second PCR of 7 to 11 cycles used a sample-barcoded 5' primer and a J-beta primer mix. Every single cDNA molecule received a tag from a template-switch adaptor with 12 random nucleotides. TCRdb reanalysed the 5' RACE reads using MiXCR and keeps one entry per CDR3 protein. The table lists some 1.7 million distinct CDR3 sequences, under 30% of them singletons. The sample comes from a study of blood T cells in healthy people across ages. In the study overall: When template switching was applied, about one barcoded beta molecule was captured per two T cells.

RNA extraction gave at least 5.5 micrograms of total RNA per sample. Between the trimmed V and J ends, which lost 4 bases and 5 bases, there was a span of 11 bases. CDR3 length: 13 amino acids. CDR1 is SGHRS and CDR2 is YFSETQ in the germline V gene. Input material: blood. This TCR was recovered from a woman in her 30s in good health. J is TRBJ2-3 and V is TRBV5-1; unclear D gene. The CDR3 region is CASSPSRGDTQYF. The CDR3 region has the DNA TGCGCCAGCAGCCCATCCAGAGGAGATACGCAGTATTTT. The whole variable domain, filled in from reference TRBV5-1 and TRBJ2-3, reads KAGVTQTPRYLIKTRGQQVTLSCSPISGHRSVSWYQQTPGQGLQFLFEYFSETQRNKGNFPGRFSGRQFSNSRSEMNVSTLELGDSALYLCASSPSRGDTQYFGPGTRLTVL.